This T cell receptor (beta chain) appears in the sequencing data of a study of blood T cell repertoires in COVID-19. Study-wide background: COVID-19 samples from acute and convalescent phases originated in the United States, Italy and Spain.

While infection was still active, Seattle patients were enrolled and then followed longitudinally. Measured with immunoSEQ multiplex PCR; TCRdb has only the in-frame clones, and not every one. This sample has over 450,000 clones, with approximately 88% found just once. This CDR3 region has 15 residues. J lost 7 bases, V lost 5 bases, and 7 bases had no gene match. Germline V gives CDR1 SGHTA, CDR2 FQGNSA. This clonotype was sampled from a woman aged 45 to 65 with COVID-19, enrolled during active disease. V and J are TRBV7-2 and TRBJ2-2, with 10 positions matching TRBD2. What was sequenced was peripheral blood. For the CDR3, the DNA is TGTGCCAGCAGCCCTGAACTAGCGGGGTTCGGGGAGCTGTTTTTT. Amino acid sequence: CASSPELAGFGELFF.